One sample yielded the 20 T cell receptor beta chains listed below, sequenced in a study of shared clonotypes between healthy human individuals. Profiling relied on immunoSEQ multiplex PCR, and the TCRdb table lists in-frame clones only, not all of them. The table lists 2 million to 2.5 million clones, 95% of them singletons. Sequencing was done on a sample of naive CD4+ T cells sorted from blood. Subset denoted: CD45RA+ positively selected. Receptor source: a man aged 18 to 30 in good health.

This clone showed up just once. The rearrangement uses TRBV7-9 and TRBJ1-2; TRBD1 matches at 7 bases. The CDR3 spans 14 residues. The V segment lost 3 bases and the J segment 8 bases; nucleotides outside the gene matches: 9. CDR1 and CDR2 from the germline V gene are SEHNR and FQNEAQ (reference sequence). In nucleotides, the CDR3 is TGTGCCAGCAGCTTTTCGACAGGGAGGGTGGGCTACACCTTC. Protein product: CASSFSTGRVGYTF.

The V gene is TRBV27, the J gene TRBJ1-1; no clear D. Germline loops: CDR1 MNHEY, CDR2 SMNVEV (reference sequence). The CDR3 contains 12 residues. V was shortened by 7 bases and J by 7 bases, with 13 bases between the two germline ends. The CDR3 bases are TGTGCCAGCATTAAGGACGGGTTTGAAGCTTTCTTT. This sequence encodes CASIKDGFEAFF.

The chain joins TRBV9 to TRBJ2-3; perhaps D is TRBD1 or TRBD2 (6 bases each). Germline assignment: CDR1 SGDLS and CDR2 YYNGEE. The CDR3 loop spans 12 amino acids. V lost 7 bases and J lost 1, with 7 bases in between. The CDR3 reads CASRGRTDTQYF. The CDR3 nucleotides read TGTGCCAGCCGGGGGCGCACAGATACGCAGTATTTT.

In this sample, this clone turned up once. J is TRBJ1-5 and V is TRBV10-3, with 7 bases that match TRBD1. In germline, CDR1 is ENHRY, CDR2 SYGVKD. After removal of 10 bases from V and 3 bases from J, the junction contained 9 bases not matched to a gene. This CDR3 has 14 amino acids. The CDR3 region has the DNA TGTGCCACCGGAACGGGACAGAACAATCAGCCCCAGCATTTT. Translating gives CATGTGQNNQPQHF.

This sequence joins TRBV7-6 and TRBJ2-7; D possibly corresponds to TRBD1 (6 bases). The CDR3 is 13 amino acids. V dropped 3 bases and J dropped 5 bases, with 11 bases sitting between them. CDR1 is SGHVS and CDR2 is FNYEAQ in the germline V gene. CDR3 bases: TGTGCCAGCAGCTTTAGGGGGTCGGACGAGCAGTACTTC. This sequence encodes CASSFRGSDEQYF.

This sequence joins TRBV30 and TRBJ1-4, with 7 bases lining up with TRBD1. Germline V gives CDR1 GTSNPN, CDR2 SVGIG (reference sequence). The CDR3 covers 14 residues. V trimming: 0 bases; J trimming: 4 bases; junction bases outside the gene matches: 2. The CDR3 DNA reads TGTGCCTGGAGTGTAGGGACAGATAATGAAAAACTGTTTTTT. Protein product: CAWSVGTDNEKLFF.

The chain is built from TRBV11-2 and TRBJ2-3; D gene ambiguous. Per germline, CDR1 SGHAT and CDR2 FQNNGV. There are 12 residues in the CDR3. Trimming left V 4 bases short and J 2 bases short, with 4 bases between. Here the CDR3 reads CASSSDTDTQYF. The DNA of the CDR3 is TGTGCCAGCAGCTCCGACACAGATACGCAGTATTTT.

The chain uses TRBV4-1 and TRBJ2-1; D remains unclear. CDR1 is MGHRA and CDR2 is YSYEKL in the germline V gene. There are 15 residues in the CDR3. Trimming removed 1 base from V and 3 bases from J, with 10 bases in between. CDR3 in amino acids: CASSQGNTNYNEQFF. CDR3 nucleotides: TGCGCCAGCAGCCAAGGGAACACGAACTACAATGAGCAGTTCTTC.

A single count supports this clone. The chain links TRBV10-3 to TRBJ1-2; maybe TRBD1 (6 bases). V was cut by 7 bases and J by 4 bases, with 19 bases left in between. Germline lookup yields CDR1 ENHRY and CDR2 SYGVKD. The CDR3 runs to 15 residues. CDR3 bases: TGTGCCATCACCCGAGAGAGTACAGGGCCCTATGGCTACACCTTC. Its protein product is CAITRESTGPYGYTF.

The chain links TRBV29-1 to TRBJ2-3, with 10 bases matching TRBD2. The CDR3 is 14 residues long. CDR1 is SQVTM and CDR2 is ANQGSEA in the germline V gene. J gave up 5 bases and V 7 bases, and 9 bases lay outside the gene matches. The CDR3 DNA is TGCAGCGCAACCGGGACTAGCGTGATAGATACGCAGTATTTT. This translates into CSATGTSVIDTQYF.

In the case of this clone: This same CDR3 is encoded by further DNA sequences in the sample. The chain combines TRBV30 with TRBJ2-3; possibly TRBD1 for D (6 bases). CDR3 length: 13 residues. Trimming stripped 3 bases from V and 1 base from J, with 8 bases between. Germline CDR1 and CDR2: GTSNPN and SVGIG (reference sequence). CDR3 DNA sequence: TGTGCCTGGAGCCGGACAGGCACAGATACGCAGTATTTT. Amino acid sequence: CAWSRTGTDTQYF.

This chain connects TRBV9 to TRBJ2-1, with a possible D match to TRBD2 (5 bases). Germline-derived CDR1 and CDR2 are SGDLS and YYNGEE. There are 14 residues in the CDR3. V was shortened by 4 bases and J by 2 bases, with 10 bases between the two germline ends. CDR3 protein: CASSSAVTYNEQFF. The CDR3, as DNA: TGTGCCAGCAGCTCAGCGGTTACCTACAATGAGCAGTTCTTC.

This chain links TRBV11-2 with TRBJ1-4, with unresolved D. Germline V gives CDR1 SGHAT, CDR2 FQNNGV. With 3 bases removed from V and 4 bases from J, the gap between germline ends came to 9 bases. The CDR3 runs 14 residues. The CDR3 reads CASSFLWGNEKLFF. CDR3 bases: TGTGCCAGCAGCTTTCTCTGGGGTAATGAAAAACTGTTTTTT.

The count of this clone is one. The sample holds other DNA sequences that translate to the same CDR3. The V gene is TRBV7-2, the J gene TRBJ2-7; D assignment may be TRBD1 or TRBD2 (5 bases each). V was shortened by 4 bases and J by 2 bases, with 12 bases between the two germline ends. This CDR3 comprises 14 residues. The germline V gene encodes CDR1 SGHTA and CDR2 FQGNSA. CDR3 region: CASSSGTVAYEQYF. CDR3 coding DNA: TGTGCCAGCAGCTCAGGGACGGTGGCCTACGAGCAGTACTTC.

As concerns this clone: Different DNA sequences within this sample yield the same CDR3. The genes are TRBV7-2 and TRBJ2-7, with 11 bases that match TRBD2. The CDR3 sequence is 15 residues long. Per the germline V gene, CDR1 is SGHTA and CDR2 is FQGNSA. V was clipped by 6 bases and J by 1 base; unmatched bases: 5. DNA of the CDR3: TGTGCCAGCAGTTCAGGACTAGCGGGTTCCTACGAGCAGTACTTC. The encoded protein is CASSSGLAGSYEQYF.

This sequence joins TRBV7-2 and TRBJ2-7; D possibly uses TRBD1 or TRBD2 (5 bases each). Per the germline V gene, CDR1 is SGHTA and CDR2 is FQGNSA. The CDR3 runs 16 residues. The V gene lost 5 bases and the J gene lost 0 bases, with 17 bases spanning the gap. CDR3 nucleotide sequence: TGTGCCAGCAGCCCCACCGGGACGCTCCGCTCCTACGAGCAGTACTTC. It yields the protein CASSPTGTLRSYEQYF.

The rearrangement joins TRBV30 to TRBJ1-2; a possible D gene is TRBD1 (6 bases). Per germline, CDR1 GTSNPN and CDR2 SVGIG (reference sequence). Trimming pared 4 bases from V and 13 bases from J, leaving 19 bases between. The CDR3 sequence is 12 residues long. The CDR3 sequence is CAWTDNSGAGTF. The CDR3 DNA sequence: TGTGCCTGGACCGACAATTCAGGGGCGGGCACCTTC.

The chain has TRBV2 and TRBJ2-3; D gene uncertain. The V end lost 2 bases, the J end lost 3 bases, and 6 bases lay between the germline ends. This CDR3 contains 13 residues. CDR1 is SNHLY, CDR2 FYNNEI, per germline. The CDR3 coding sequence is TGTGCCAGCAGTGAACTGTGGACAGATACGCAGTATTTT. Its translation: CASSELWTDTQYF.

The DNA of the CDR3 is TGCGCCAGCAGCCTACCGGGACAGCAAGAGACCCAGTACTTC. This sequence encodes CASSLPGQQETQYF. The J gene is TRBJ2-5, the V gene TRBV4-1; 7 bases agree with TRBD1. This CDR3 region has 14 residues. J gave up 2 bases and V 4 bases, and 4 bases lay outside the gene matches. The V gene's germline CDR1 is MGHRA and CDR2 YSYEKL.

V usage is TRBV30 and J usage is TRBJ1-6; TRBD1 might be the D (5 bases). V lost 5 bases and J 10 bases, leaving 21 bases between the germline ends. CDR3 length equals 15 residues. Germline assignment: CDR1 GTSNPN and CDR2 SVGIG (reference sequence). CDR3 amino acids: CAWGGGSSTRSPLHF. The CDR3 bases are TGTGCCTGGGGGGGAGGGTCTTCGACGCGCTCACCCCTCCACTTT.